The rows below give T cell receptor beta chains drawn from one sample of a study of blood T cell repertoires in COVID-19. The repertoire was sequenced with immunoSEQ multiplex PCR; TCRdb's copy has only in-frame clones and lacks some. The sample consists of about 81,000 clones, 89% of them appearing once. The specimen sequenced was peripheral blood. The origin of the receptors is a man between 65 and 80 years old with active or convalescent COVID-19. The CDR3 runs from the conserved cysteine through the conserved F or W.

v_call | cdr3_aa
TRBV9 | CASSAWDRGGGAGELFF
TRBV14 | CASSNPAGAETQYF
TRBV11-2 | CASSFRGYEAVNTEAFF
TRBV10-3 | CAIRGQRDRDSYEQYF
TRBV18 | CASSPLQGLNSPLHF
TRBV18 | CASSSTSGGETQYF
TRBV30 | CAWSIRGAYQPQHF
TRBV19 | CASSPREDYGYTF
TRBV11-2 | CASSLLTGLGGISGNTIYF
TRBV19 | CASSTPGQVVYEQYF